This TCR beta chain was identified during a study of OX40 agonist ivuxolimab in advanced cancers. Broader study findings: Certain nonresponders additionally had low normalized T-cell clonal expansion. At doses 0.1 to 3.0 mg/kg, CD4+ and CD8+ clones expanded.

Patients were excluded for autoimmune disease history or systemic immunosuppression. The assay was immunoSEQ multiplex PCR, and TCRdb's table has in-frame clones only and misses some. The sample includes 45,000 to 55,000 clones, roughly 83% seen only once; the top ten take 1.1%. Concerning this clone: Its antigen is undetermined.

The germline gives CDR1 GTSNPN, CDR2 SVGIG (reference sequence). The V segment lost 0 bases and the J segment 9 bases; nucleotides outside the gene matches: 13. The length of the CDR3 is 17 residues. This chain links TRBV30 with TRBJ2-1; 11 bases align to TRBD2. Sequences were derived from CD4+ or CD8+ T cells sorted from blood, sampled in a trial of the OX40 agonist ivuxolimab. The TCR was taken from an adult with an advanced solid tumor such as melanoma, head and neck, liver or kidney cancer. The chain's CDR3 is CAWSVRFSGRASGEQFF. In DNA, the CDR3 is TGTGCCTGGAGTGTACGTTTTAGCGGGAGGGCCTCGGGTGAGCAGTTCTTC.